This T cell receptor beta chain is drawn from a study of blood T cells in healthy people across ages. The germline CDR1 and CDR2 sequences are SEHNR and FQNEAQ (reference sequence). The CDR3 spans 16 residues. Primers used in a second PCR of about 6 to 11 cycles were a sample-barcoded 5' primer and a J-beta primer mix. Each of the cDNA molecules was tagged by a template-switch adaptor with 12 random nucleotides. Via MiXCR, TCRdb re-called the 5' RACE reads, giving one row per CDR3 protein. The profile shows roughly 1.9 million distinct CDR3 sequences, approximately 39% of them singletons. The gene calls are TRBV7-9 and TRBJ2-5; the D call may be TRBD1 or TRBD2 (5 bases each). Matching the DNA end better, TRBJ2-7 makes the J call doubtful. Source material: blood. The TCR sequence derives from a human donor in good health. The CDR3 DNA sequence: TGTGCCAGCAGCGGCAGGGACGGTAACCGCCTCTACGAGCAGTACTTC. The encoded protein is CASSGRDGNRLYEQYF.